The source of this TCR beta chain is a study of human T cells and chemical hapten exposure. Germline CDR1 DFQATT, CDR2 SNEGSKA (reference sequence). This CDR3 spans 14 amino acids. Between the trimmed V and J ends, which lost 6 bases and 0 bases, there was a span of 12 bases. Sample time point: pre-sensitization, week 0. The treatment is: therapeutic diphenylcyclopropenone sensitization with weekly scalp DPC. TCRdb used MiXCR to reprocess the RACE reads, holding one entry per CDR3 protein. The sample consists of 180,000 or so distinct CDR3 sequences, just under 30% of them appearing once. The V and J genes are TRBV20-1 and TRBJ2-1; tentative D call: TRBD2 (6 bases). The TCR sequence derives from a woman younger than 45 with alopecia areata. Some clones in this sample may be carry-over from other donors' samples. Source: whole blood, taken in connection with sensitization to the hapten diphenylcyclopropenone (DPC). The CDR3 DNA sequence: TGCAGTGCCGGGACTCCGAGCTCCTACAATGAGCAGTTCTTC. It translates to CSAGTPSSYNEQFF.